Below, 11 T cell receptor beta chains from the same sample are listed, as sequenced in a study of cytomegalovirus exposure and HLA in healthy donors. The study ran its PCR with 60 Vbeta and 13 Jbeta primers. Measured with immunoSEQ multiplex PCR; TCRdb has only the in-frame clones, and not every one. The data hold over 100,000 clones, with about 9.4% observed a single time. The sample taken for sequencing was PBMCs. Every receptor here comes from a man aged 35 to 55 in good health and CMV-seropositive.

This clone has a handful of counts. This sample also contains other DNA sequences that code for the same CDR3. This chain uses TRBV19 with TRBJ2-6; no clear D gene. V was cut by 7 bases and J by 0 bases, with 4 bases left in between. Germline loops: CDR1 LNHDA, CDR2 SQIVND (reference sequence). This CDR3 is built from 13 residues. The CDR3 is CASTVSGANVLTF. In DNA form, the CDR3 reads TGTGCCAGTACGGTCTCTGGGGCCAACGTCCTGACTTTC.

This clone was observed a handful of times. The gene calls are TRBV9 and TRBJ2-4; 12 nucleotides agree with TRBD2. V lost 4 bases, J lost 3 bases, and 5 bases stayed unmatched. The CDR3 is made up of 16 amino acids. Germline V lookup: CDR1 SGDLS, CDR2 YYNGEE. As DNA, the CDR3 is TGTGCCAGCAGCCCGTGGACTAGCGGGAACAAAAACATTCAGTACTTC. It yields the protein CASSPWTSGNKNIQYF.

This chain connects TRBV29-1 to TRBJ1-1, with a weak D call TRBD1 (5 bases). Trimming took off 5 bases at V and 5 bases at J, with 12 bases between the two ends. The CDR3 has 12 amino acids. The germline gives CDR1 SQVTM, CDR2 ANQGSEA. CDR3 sequence reads: CSVWSGGTEAFF. The CDR3 nucleotides are TGCAGCGTTTGGAGCGGGGGGACTGAAGCTTTCTTT.

The chain joins TRBV6-4 to TRBJ2-1; tentative D call: TRBD2 (6 bases). Germline assignment: CDR1 MRHNA and CDR2 SNTAGT. The CDR3 consists of 14 residues. V was shortened by 3 bases and J by 8 bases, with 14 bases between the two germline ends. CDR3 nucleotides: TGTGCCAGCAGTGAAGCGGGTGGGGTCGATGAGCAGTTCTTC. Translated, it gives CASSEAGGVDEQFF.

V and J are TRBV9 and TRBJ2-3, with D perhaps TRBD2 (6 bases). The CDR3 has 17 amino acids. Germline V gene sequence: CDR1 SGDLS, CDR2 YYNGEE. The V and J ends lost 0 bases and 0 bases respectively, with 14 bases between them. The CDR3 region is CASSVARSGPSTDTQYF. The CDR3 DNA sequence: TGTGCCAGCAGCGTAGCTAGAAGCGGGCCTAGCACAGATACGCAGTATTTT.

The rearrangement uses TRBV7-9 and TRBJ1-1; tentative D call: TRBD1 (6 bases). The CDR3 contains 12 residues. From germline, CDR1 is SEHNR and CDR2 FQNEAQ (reference sequence). Trimming left V 8 bases short and J 4 bases short, with 11 bases between. CDR3 sequence (DNA): TGTGCCAGCTCAGCCAGGGGCACTGAAGCTTTCTTT. Protein: CASSARGTEAFF. Full variable domain (remainder filled in from reference TRBV7-9 and TRBJ1-1): DTGVSQNPRHKITKRGQNVTFRCDPISEHNRLYWYRQTLGQGPEFLTYFQNEAQLEKSRLLSDRFSAERPKGSFSTLEIQRTEQGDSAMYLCASSARGTEAFFGQGTRLTVV.

This clone was observed a handful of times. The genes are TRBV6-6 and TRBJ1-2; no clear D. V was trimmed by 6 bases and J by 6 bases, leaving 17 bases between them. Germline lookup yields CDR1 MNHNY and CDR2 SVGAGI (reference sequence). The length of the CDR3 is 14 residues. DNA for the CDR3: TGTGCCAGCAGCCGCCGACACCCTGTGGATGGCTACACCTTC. Translating it yields CASSRRHPVDGYTF.

There are a few counts of this clone. The chain couples TRBV29-1 to TRBJ2-7; D gene unclear. Germline CDR1 reads SQVTM; CDR2 reads ANQGSEA. The CDR3 is made up of 13 amino acids. Trimming took 7 bases from V and 4 from J, leaving 17 bases between them. The CDR3 coding sequence is TGCAGCGCCCGAGGTCCGGTCGGGTACGAGCAGTACTTC. Encoded protein: CSARGPVGYEQYF.

The gene calls are TRBV13 and TRBJ2-2; 10 nucleotides agree with TRBD1. Germline V lookup: CDR1 PRHDT, CDR2 FYEKMQ (reference sequence). This CDR3 is built from 16 residues. With V trimmed by 3 bases and J by 3 bases, 4 bases remained unmatched. The CDR3 loop is CASSFPDRGDTGELFF. In DNA, the CDR3 is TGTGCCAGCAGCTTCCCGGACAGGGGGGACACCGGGGAGCTGTTTTTT.

The V gene is TRBV27, the J gene TRBJ1-1; 9 nucleotides match TRBD1. V shed 1 base, J shed 5 bases, and the junction held 5 bases outside the gene matches. This CDR3 spans 15 amino acids. In germline, CDR1 is MNHEY, CDR2 SMNVEV (reference sequence). The CDR3 is CASSLWGQGRTEAFF. CDR3 sequence (DNA): TGTGCCAGCAGTTTATGGGGACAGGGAAGAACTGAAGCTTTCTTT.

This clone was seen only a few times. The chain is built from TRBV5-6 and TRBJ2-1, with TRBD1 as a possible D gene (7 bases). The CDR3 has 15 residues. V was pared by 2 bases and J by 4 bases, with 13 bases between. The germline gives CDR1 SGHDT, CDR2 YYEEEE. DNA for the CDR3: TGTGCCAGCAGCTTTGGTCAGGGGGGATACAATGAGCAGTTCTTC. As protein: CASSFGQGGYNEQFF.